This T cell receptor (beta chain) was sequenced during a study of T cells in Graves' hyperthyroidism and ophthalmopathy. Study-level results: Expanded thyroid clonotypes (above 0.001) were mostly also found in blood.

This CDR3 comprises 13 residues. Germline CDR1 LNHDA, CDR2 SQIVND (reference sequence). Trimming took off 2 bases at V and 4 bases at J, with 5 bases between the two ends. In the case of this clonotype: The antigen is not known.

Amplified TCR beta CDR3 regions came from RNA transcripts. In the first-round RT-PCR of the TCR CDR3, the HTBI primer set was used. TCRdb called the multiplex PCR reads again in MiXCR, with one record for every CDR3 protein. The table lists a few hundred thousand distinct CDR3 sequences, less than 20% of them singletons. The TCR originated in a man between 18 and 35 years old with Graves' ophthalmopathy. The chain employs TRBV19 and TRBJ2-2; D remains ambiguous. Sequenced sample: blood. The CDR3 DNA is TGTGCCAGTAGTATACAGCCCACCGGGGAGCTGTTTTTT. Translation: CASSIQPTGELFF.